This T cell receptor beta chain is from a study of cytomegalovirus exposure and HLA in healthy donors. Germline loops: CDR1 LNHNV, CDR2 YYDKDF (reference sequence). The V end lost 3 bases, the J end lost 2 bases, and 12 bases lay between the germline ends. This CDR3 comprises 15 residues. The PCR contained 60 Vbeta and 13 Jbeta primers. The table came from immunoSEQ multiplex PCR; TCRdb's copy has only in-frame clones and leaves some out. The sample carries roughly 92,000 clones, roughly 80% recorded once. The clonotype comes from a woman in her forties or fifties in good health and CMV-seropositive. The V gene is TRBV15, the J gene TRBJ2-3; D is perhaps TRBD2 (5 bases). The material sequenced was PBMCs. CDR3 sequence reads: CATSSEQRITDTQYF. The DNA for the CDR3 is TGTGCCACCAGCAGTGAACAGCGGATCACAGATACGCAGTATTTT.